Listed here are 22 T cell receptor beta chains from one sample, sequenced in a study of T cells in Graves' hyperthyroidism and ophthalmopathy. Researchers took RNA transcripts and amplified the TCR beta CDR3 regions from them. Using the HTBI primer set, a first-round RT-PCR was run on the TCR CDR3. Using its own MiXCR run on the multiplex PCR reads, TCRdb lists one record per CDR3 protein. The sample lists about 350,000 distinct CDR3 sequences, approximately 15% occurring once. Sample: blood. All receptors derive from a woman between 25 and 40 years old with Graves' hyperthyroidism.

In its sample, this clonotype was seen many times. The V call is TRBV6-2 or TRBV6-3, the J call TRBJ2-1; 12 nucleotides match TRBD2. The CDR3 is 17 amino acids. V gave up 6 bases and J gave up 7 bases; unmatched junction bases: 13. The germline CDR1 and CDR2 sequences are MNHEY and SVGEGT. The CDR3 DNA reads as TGTGCCAGCAGCCCCCGGACTAGCGGGGTTAAGGCGAATGAGCAGTTCTTC. As protein: CASSPRTSGVKANEQFF.

There are many counts of this clonotype. V is TRBV12-3 or TRBV12-4 and J is TRBJ2-7, with D possibly matching TRBD2 (6 bases). Trimming cost V 1 base and J 2 bases, with 12 bases left between them. The CDR3 contains 15 residues. For the CDR3, the DNA is TGTGCCAGCAGTTTAGGGGGACTTCTAACCTACGAGCAGTACTTC. This gives the protein CASSLGGLLTYEQYF.

This clonotype has ten or more counts. V is TRBV20-1 and J is TRBJ2-1; D is ambiguous. The CDR3 runs 11 residues. Germline V gives CDR1 DFQATT, CDR2 SNEGSKA (reference sequence). With 3 bases removed from V and 6 bases from J, the gap between germline ends came to 6 bases. Here the CDR3 reads CSARESNEQFF. DNA of the CDR3: TGCAGTGCTAGGGAGAGCAATGAGCAGTTCTTC.

The genes are TRBV4-1 and TRBJ1-1, with 7 bases lining up with TRBD1. In germline, CDR1 is MGHRA, CDR2 YSYEKL. The CDR3 has 17 residues. Trimming at V came to 0 bases and at J to 1 base, leaving 8 bases not matched to a gene. The CDR3 DNA reads TGCGCCAGCAGCCAAGAAGACAGGGAACCTGGGAACACTGAAGCTTTCTTT. It translates to CASSQEDREPGNTEAFF.

This clonotype was seen ten or more times. The genes are TRBV2 and TRBJ2-5; 8 bases map to TRBD1. Germline loops: CDR1 SNHLY, CDR2 FYNNEI. The junction had 3 bases not matched to a gene; V was cut back by 3 bases and J by 3 bases. CDR3 length equals 14 residues. DNA of the CDR3: TGTGCCAGCAGTGACTTGACAGGGGAAGAGACCCAGTACTTC. The encoded protein is CASSDLTGEETQYF.

This chain uses TRBV29-1 with TRBJ1-1; 7 bases match TRBD1. Looked up from germline, CDR1 is SQVTM and CDR2 is ANQGSEA. V shed 6 bases and J 3 bases; nucleotides not matched to a gene: 10. The CDR3 spans 14 residues. The CDR3 region has the DNA TGCAGCGTCACTCGACAGGGTAGGGACACTGAAGCTTTCTTT. Encoded protein: CSVTRQGRDTEAFF.

This clonotype was counted at least ten times. This chain uses TRBV20-1 with TRBJ2-7; 7 bases match TRBD1. V was pared by 8 bases and J by 3 bases, with 7 bases of the junction left unmatched. Germline lookup yields CDR1 DFQATT and CDR2 SNEGSKA (reference sequence). This CDR3 is built from 12 residues. The CDR3 loop is CSKTGLDYEQYF. The CDR3 nucleotides read TGCAGTAAGACAGGGTTGGACTACGAGCAGTACTTC.

This clonotype was seen a single time. This sequence may be a read error, since a much larger clone differs from it by one base. No conserved phenylalanine or tryptophan is present at the end of the CDR3, so a read error is the likely explanation. The V gene is TRBV11-2, the J gene TRBJ2-2; D is unresolved. The CDR3 has 14 amino acids. Germline V gives CDR1 SGHAT, CDR2 FQNNGV. Between the trimmed V and J ends, which lost 5 bases and 1 base, there was a span of 8 bases. CDR3 sequence: CASSPVRNTGELFL. CDR3 coding DNA: TGTGCCAGCAGCCCGGTCAGGAACACCGGGGAGCTGTTTCTT.

The gene calls are TRBV7-6 and TRBJ2-2; no clear D gene. CDR1 and CDR2 (germline): SGHVS, FNYEAQ. Deletions cut 5 bases from V and 3 bases from J, with 13 bases between. CDR3 length: 15 residues. The CDR3 spells CASSGITGHTGELFF. The CDR3 bases are TGTGCCAGCAGCGGAATTACTGGGCACACCGGGGAGCTGTTTTTT.

The sample holds many counts of this clonotype. This chain links TRBV2 with TRBJ2-2; D perhaps matches TRBD2 (5 bases). Germline V gene data show CDR1 as SNHLY and CDR2 as FYNNEI. Trimming cost V 4 bases and J 7 bases, with 7 bases left between them. The CDR3 consists of 12 residues. DNA for the CDR3: TGTGCCAGCAGTGCTAGCTTCGGGGAGCTGTTTTTT. Its translation is CASSASFGELFF.

This clonotype was detected once. This chain joins TRBV27 and TRBJ2-1; D assignment may be TRBD1 or TRBD2 (6 bases each). The ends were cut back, 6 bases at V and 5 bases at J, with 23 bases in the middle. Germline V gene lookup returns CDR1 MNHEY and CDR2 SMNVEV (reference sequence). The CDR3 loop spans 17 amino acids. The DNA for the CDR3 is TGTGCCAGCAGCCAAGGGGGAGGCCGGGACTGGGACAATGAGCAGTTCTTC. It specifies CASSQGGGRDWDNEQFF.

This clonotype was seen more than once but under ten times. The V call is TRBV7-2, the J call TRBJ2-1, with TRBD2 matching 7 bases. Germline V lookup: CDR1 SGHTA, CDR2 FQGNSA. The CDR3 is 18 residues long. V was clipped by 5 bases and J by 2 bases; unmatched bases: 15. The CDR3 sequence is CASSPLTGEGLPYNEQFF. The CDR3 DNA follows: TGTGCCAGCAGCCCCCTGACGGGGGAGGGATTACCCTACAATGAGCAGTTCTTC.

As to this clonotype: A single base separates this from a much larger clone, so it may be a read error. The CDR3 end shows no conserved phenylalanine or tryptophan, and so a read error is likely. J is TRBJ2-3 and V is TRBV12-3 or TRBV12-4, with 8 positions matching TRBD2. This CDR3 region has 15 residues. Losses at the gene ends were 7 bases for V and 2 bases for J; bases not matched to a gene: 8. The CDR3 sequence is CASTPGSGNTDTQYY. CDR3 bases: TGTGCCAGCACCCCCGGTAGCGGGAACACAGATACGCAGTATTAT.

V is TRBV7-9 and J is TRBJ2-1; D remains unclear. CDR1 is SEHNR, CDR2 FQNEAQ, per germline (reference sequence). V lost 2 bases, J lost 4 bases, and 6 bases lay in between. This CDR3 has 13 residues. CDR3 in amino acids: CASSLQEYNEQFF. The DNA for the CDR3 is TGTGCCAGCAGCTTACAGGAGTACAATGAGCAGTTCTTC.

The chain recombines TRBV30 with TRBJ1-5; D might be TRBD1 (5 bases). The CDR3 spans 15 residues. The germline V and J ends were trimmed by 5 bases and 4 bases, with 18 bases remaining between them. Per the germline V gene, CDR1 is GTSNPN and CDR2 is SVGIG (reference sequence). The DNA of the CDR3 is TGTGCCTGGCCCCAGGGACCCGACGGGAATCAGCCCCAGCATTTT. It encodes CAWPQGPDGNQPQHF.

This clonotype was detected ten times or more. The V and J genes are TRBV7-2 and TRBJ2-3, with 8 bases identical to TRBD2. Germline CDR1 and CDR2: SGHTA and FQGNSA. V gave up 6 bases and J gave up 2 bases; unmatched junction bases: 7. The CDR3 spans 15 residues. DNA for the CDR3: TGTGCCAGCAGGTACATAGCGGGGCTCACAGATACGCAGTATTTT. As protein: CASRYIAGLTDTQYF.

This clonotype came up many times. J is TRBJ2-3 and V is TRBV12-3 or TRBV12-4; 7 positions agree with TRBD2. The CDR3 runs 14 residues. V lost 2 bases, J lost 6 bases, and 5 bases stayed unmatched. This CDR3 is CASSLRLGGDTQYF. CDR3 nucleotide sequence: TGTGCCAGCAGTTTAAGGCTGGGAGGGGATACGCAGTATTTT.

This clonotype was detected many times. The chain uses TRBV12-3 or TRBV12-4 and TRBJ1-6; no clear D gene. The CDR3 is made up of 14 amino acids. Deletions cut 5 bases from V and 7 bases from J, with 12 bases between. In nucleotides, the CDR3 is TGTGCCAGCAGTGCCCGGGCCAAGAATTCACCCCTCCACTTT. Translating gives CASSARAKNSPLHF.

This clonotype was seen repeatedly, ten times or more. The rearrangement links TRBV28 to TRBJ2-5; D unresolved. Germline V CDR1 and CDR2: MDHEN, SYDVKM. Trimming left V 6 bases short and J 8 bases short, with 10 bases between. CDR3 length: 11 residues. The DNA of the CDR3 is TGTGCCAGCAGGGGTCACGAAACCCAGTACTTC. Its translation is CASRGHETQYF.

Notes on this clonotype: Just one base apart from a much larger clone, this may be a read error. This rearrangement joins TRBV27 to TRBJ2-1; D not resolved. Germline loops: CDR1 MNHEY, CDR2 SMNVEV (reference sequence). The CDR3 is 17 amino acids. The CDR3 DNA sequence: TGTGCCAGCAGTTTATTCCCTAGTGGCGGATCAGTGGGTGAGCAGCTCTTC. Protein: CASSLFPSGGSVGEQLF.

This clonotype came up many times. The CDR3 spells CASSLGIEFGELFF. The DNA for the CDR3 is TGTGCCAGCAGTCTGGGAATCGAATTCGGGGAGCTGTTTTTT. This chain uses TRBV28 with TRBJ2-2; D not certain. The CDR3 extends over 14 amino acids. V lost 5 bases, J lost 7 bases, and 14 bases lay in between. CDR1 is MDHEN, CDR2 SYDVKM, per germline.

This clonotype was counted only a few times. V and J are TRBV20-1 and TRBJ1-2, with D uncertain. The CDR3 length is 13 residues. V lost 0 bases, J lost 3 bases, and 8 bases lay in between. Germline loops: CDR1 DFQATT, CDR2 SNEGSKA (reference sequence). The CDR3 is CSARDLSDYGYTF. Here the CDR3 DNA reads TGCAGTGCTAGAGATCTCTCGGACTATGGCTACACCTTC.